This record concerns one T cell receptor beta chain sequence. What it binds is unknown. The sample originates from a study of cytomegalovirus exposure and HLA in healthy donors. Vbeta (60) and Jbeta (13) primers were used in the PCR. Measured with immunoSEQ multiplex PCR; TCRdb has only the in-frame clones, and not every one. The sample contains some 200,000 clones, just under 80% of which appear only once. Study-wide results and caveats: Near-uniform donor sequencing depth was presumed by presence/absence analyses. Most of the CMV-associated TCR beta chains (in a later analysis) appeared to be HLA-restricted. Per a later analysis, 15,000 to 20,000 TCR beta sequences showed association with HLA alleles at 0.05 false discovery rate. Listed as cytomegalovirus-associated were about 160 TCR beta chains.

The germline V gene encodes CDR1 ENHRY and CDR2 SYGVKD. V was trimmed by 10 bases and J by 0 bases, leaving 7 bases between them. The CDR3 consists of 12 residues. The chain recombines TRBV10-3 with TRBJ2-4; D uncertain. The sequence derives from a female donor in good health and CMV-seronegative. Material for sequencing was PBMCs. This CDR3 is CASAIAKNIQYF. The CDR3 nucleotides are TGTGCCAGCGCTATAGCCAAAAACATTCAGTACTTC.